Described below is a single T cell receptor (beta chain) sequence and its context. Which antigen it targets is not known. No base qualities exist here, and no much larger clone lies one base off it. Sample time point, as interpreted from the label and publication: about 28 days (+/-7) after the second vaccine dose. AZD1222 recipients given second doses at about 4 weeks or at about 12 weeks were pooled, since spike-specific TCR depth and breadth were not found to differ between the two schedules. Vaccinee samples came from UK trials COV001 and COV002, including a single-blind randomized controlled phase 2/3 trial of AZD1222 (ChAdOx1 nCoV-19) in healthy adults. Trial participant PBMC samples were collected at day 0 and day 28 after the second dose for TCRbeta chain sequencing. Including the terminal cysteine and phenylalanine, the CDR3 comprises 16 residues. CDR3 DNA only is kept here, 48 bases in frame from base 1. Sequences SGHAT (CDR1) and FQNNGV (CDR2) are obtained from the germline V gene. Trimmed from V: 2 bases; trimmed from J: 2 bases; junction bases lacking a gene match: 5.

The CDR3 regions of human TCRbeta chains were analyzed by immunosequencing. Per the authors' processing: Repertoire TCRs were checked for matches against a reference library of SARS-CoV-2-specific TCRs that had been generated using the MIRA antigen-specificity platform. Breadth was defined as the fraction of unique TCRs that were SARS-CoV-2-associated. Depth was defined as the fraction of total T cells that were SARS-CoV-2-associated. Using the MIRA data, every spike-specific TCR was mapped to the spike region that the TCR reacted to and assigned to either a CD4 or a CD8 class. Log10-transformed breadth and depth values were compared by one-way ANOVA with Sidak's multiple comparisons tests. TCRdb holds this immuneACCESS table with in-frame rearrangements only. Some clones are missing; in checked studies, unresolved V genes explain under half, and the rest has no known cause. The V and J calls and clone size come from that table; D and trimming were worked out from the DNA. Here the sample has around 170,000 clones; roughly 88% occur a single time. The ten largest clones add up to 11% of the sample.

The sample belongs to a study of T cell responses to AZD1222 COVID-19 vaccine (dated by TCRdb to the early 2020s). Background on the whole study: TCR sequencing was performed for fewer than 250 trial participants, of whom around 200 were given two doses of AZD1222 and approximately 25 were given two doses of MenACWY control vaccine. Trial participants were enrolled into age subgroups of 18-55, 56-69 and 70-plus years, which contained about 150, 28 and 57 TCR-sequenced participants, respectively. General findings and caveats noted by the study authors: Because no day 14 peak-response samples were available, the repertoires could be characterized only after the peak T cell response. Nearly half of unique spike-specific TCRs reportedly recognized epitopes outside regions mutated in the B.1.351 and B.1.1.7 variants. Participants were mostly white British and included more females than males, and it was suggested by the authors that clonal diversity may have been underestimated. After two AZD1222 doses, both the breadth and the depth of spike-specific TCRs were significantly higher than at day 0 and than in MenACWY recipients. CD4 TCRs associated with the vaccine covered the entire spike protein, and the dominant responses were in regions 160-218 and 743-854. The 56-69-year group was small, and its depth increase did not reach significance, likely because of low power. Conclusions about previously exposed vaccinees are limited because only six or seven AZD1222 recipients were SARS-CoV-2 seropositive at baseline.

The sequence is built from TRBV11-2 and TRBJ2-3; TRBD2 matches 9 bases in the middle. The sequence came from an adult who received the AZD1222 COVID-19 vaccine. The sample consisted of peripheral blood, taken 28 days after the second AZD1222 dose. DNA sequence: TGTGCCAGCAGCTTAAGGGCGGGGGGGCTCACAGATACGCAGTATTTT. Its protein reads: CASSLRAGGLTDTQYF. This CDR3, with the reference TRBV11-2 and TRBJ2-3 proteins standing in past its ends, gives the full variable domain EAGVAQSPRYKIIEKRQSVAFWCNPISGHATLYWYQQILGQGPKLLIQFQNNGVVDDSQLPKDRFSAERLKGVDSTLKIQPAKLEDSAVYLCASSLRAGGLTDTQYFGPGTRLTVL.